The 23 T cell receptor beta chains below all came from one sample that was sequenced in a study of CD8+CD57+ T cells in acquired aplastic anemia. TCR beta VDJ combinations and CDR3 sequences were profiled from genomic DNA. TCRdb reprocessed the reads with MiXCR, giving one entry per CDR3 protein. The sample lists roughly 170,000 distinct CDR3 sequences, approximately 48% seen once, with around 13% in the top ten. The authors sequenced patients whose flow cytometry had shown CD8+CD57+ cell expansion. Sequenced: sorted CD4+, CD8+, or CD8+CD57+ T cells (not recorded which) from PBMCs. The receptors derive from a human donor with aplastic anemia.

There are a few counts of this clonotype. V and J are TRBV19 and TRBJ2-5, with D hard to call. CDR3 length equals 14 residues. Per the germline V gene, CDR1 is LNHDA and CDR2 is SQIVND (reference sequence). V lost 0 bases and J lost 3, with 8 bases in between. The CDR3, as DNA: TGTGCCAGTAGTATAGATCGCAGGAAAGAGACCCAGTACTTC. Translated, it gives CASSIDRRKETQYF.

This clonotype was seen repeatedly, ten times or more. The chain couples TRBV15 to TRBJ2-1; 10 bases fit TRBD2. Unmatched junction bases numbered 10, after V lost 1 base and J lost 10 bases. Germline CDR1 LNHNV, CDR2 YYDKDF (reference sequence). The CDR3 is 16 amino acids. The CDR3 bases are TGTGCCACCAGCAGAGGGTCAAGCGGGGGGGGTAACGAGCAGTTCTTC. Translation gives CATSRGSSGGGNEQFF.

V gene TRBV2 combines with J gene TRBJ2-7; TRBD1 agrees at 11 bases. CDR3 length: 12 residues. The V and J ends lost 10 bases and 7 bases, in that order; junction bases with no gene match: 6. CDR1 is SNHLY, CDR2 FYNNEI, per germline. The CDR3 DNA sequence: TGTGCCACCGGACAGGGGGCTGCGGAGCAGTACTTC. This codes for CATGQGAAEQYF. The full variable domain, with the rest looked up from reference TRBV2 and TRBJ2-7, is EPEVTQTPSHQVTQMGQEVILRCVPISNHLYFYWYRQILGQKVEFLVSFYNNEISEKSEIFDDQFSVERPDGSNFTLKIRSTKLEDSAMYFCATGQGAAEQYFGPGTRLTVT.

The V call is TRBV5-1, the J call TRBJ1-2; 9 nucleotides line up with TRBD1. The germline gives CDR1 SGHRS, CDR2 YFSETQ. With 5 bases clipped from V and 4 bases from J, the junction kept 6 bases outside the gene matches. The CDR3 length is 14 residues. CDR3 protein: CASSPRDRAYGYTF. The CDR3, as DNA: TGCGCCAGCAGTCCCCGGGACAGGGCCTATGGCTACACCTTC.

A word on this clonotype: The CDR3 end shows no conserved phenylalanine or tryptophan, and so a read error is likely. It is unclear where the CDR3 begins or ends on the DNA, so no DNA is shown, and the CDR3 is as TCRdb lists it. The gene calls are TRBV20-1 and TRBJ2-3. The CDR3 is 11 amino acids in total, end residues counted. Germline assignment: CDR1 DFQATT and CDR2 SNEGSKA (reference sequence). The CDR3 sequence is CSAQDHWARYL.

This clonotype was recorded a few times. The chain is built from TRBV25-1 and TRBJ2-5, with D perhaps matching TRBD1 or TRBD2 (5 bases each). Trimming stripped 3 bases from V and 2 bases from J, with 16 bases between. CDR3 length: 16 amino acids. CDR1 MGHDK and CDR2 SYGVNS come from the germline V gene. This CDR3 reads CASSDSWGLRQETQYF. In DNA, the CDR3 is TGTGCCAGCAGTGACTCGTGGGGGTTGCGGCAAGAGACCCAGTACTTC. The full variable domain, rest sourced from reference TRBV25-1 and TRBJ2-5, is EADIYQTPRYLVIGTGKKITLECSQTMGHDKMYWYQQDPGMELHLIHYSYGVNSTEKGDLSSESTVSRIRTEHFPLTLESARPSHTSQYLCASSDSWGLRQETQYFGPGTRLLVL.

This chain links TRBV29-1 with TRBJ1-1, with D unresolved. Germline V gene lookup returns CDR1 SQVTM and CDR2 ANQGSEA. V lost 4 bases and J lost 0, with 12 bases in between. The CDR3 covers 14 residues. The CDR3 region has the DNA TGCAGCGTTGGGTTAGGGCCCTTGAACACTGAAGCTTTCTTT. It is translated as CSVGLGPLNTEAFF.

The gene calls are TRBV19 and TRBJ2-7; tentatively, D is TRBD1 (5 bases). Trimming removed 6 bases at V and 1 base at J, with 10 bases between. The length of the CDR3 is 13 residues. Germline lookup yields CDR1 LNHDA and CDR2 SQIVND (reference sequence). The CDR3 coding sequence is TGTGCCAGTAGCGTACAGGATTCCTACGAGCAGTACTTC. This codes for CASSVQDSYEQYF.

The CDR3 spells CASKDRVDTEAFF. The DNA for the CDR3 is TGCGCCAGCAAGGACAGGGTGGACACTGAAGCTTTCTTT. The chain uses TRBV10-1 and TRBJ1-1, with 8 bases lining up with TRBD1. Germline V gives CDR1 WNHNN, CDR2 SYGVQD (reference sequence). The CDR3 has 13 residues. V dropped 7 bases and J dropped 3; count of bases not matched to a gene: 4.

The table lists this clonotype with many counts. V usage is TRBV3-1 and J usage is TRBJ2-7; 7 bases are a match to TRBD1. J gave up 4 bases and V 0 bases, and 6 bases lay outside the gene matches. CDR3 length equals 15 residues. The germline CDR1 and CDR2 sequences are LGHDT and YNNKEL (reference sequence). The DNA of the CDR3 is TGTGCCAGCAGCCAAGACGGGAAGGGGGCGTACGAGCAGTACTTC. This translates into CASSQDGKGAYEQYF.

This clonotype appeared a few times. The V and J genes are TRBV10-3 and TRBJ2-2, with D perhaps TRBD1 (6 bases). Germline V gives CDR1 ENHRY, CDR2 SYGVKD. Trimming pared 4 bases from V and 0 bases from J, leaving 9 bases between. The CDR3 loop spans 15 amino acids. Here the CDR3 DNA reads TGTGCCATCAGTGTGGACAGATCGAACACCGGGGAGCTGTTTTTT. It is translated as CAISVDRSNTGELFF.

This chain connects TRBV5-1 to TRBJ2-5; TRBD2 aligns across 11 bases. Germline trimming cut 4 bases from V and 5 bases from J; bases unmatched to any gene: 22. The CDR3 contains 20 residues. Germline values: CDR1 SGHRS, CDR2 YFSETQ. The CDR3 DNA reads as TGCGCCAGCAGCCTTCCCACCAACACTTTAACTAGCGGGAGCTTTGAGACCCAGTACTTC. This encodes CASSLPTNTLTSGSFETQYF. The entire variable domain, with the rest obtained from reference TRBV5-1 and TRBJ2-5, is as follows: KAGVTQTPRYLIKTRGQQVTLSCSPISGHRSVSWYQQTPGQGLQFLFEYFSETQRNKGNFPGRFSGRQFSNSRSEMNVSTLELGDSALYLCASSLPTNTLTSGSFETQYFGPGTRLLVL.

The CDR3 coding sequence is TGTGCCAGTAGTATAGATCGGCCGGGGCTTGGGTACGAGCAGTACTTC. This gives the protein CASSIDRPGLGYEQYF. The V call is TRBV19, the J call TRBJ2-7; D tentatively fits TRBD1 or TRBD2 (5 bases each). The CDR3 runs 16 residues. In germline, CDR1 is LNHDA, CDR2 SQIVND (reference sequence). Trimming pared 0 bases from V and 4 bases from J, leaving 16 bases between.

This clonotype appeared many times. Written as DNA, the CDR3 is TGCAGCTCTTCGGACACAGGACGCCCGAATGTATACGAGCAGTACTTC. It codes for CSSSDTGRPNVYEQYF. The rearrangement joins TRBV29-1 to TRBJ2-7; D is possibly TRBD1 (5 bases). Germline CDR1 SQVTM, CDR2 ANQGSEA. The CDR3 has 16 residues. Trimming removed 8 bases from V and 4 bases from J, with 27 bases in between.

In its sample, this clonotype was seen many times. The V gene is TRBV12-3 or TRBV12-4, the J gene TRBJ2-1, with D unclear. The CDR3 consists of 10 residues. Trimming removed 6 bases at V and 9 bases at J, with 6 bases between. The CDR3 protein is CASRFGEQFF. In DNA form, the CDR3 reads TGTGCCAGCAGATTCGGTGAGCAGTTCTTC.

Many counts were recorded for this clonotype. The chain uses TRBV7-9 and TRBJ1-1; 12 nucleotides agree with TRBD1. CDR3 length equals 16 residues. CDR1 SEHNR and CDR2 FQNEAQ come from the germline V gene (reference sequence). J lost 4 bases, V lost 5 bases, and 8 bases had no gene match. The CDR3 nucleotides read TGTGCCAGCAGCCGTTCCGGGACAGGGGGCTTCACTGAAGCTTTCTTT. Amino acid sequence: CASSRSGTGGFTEAFF.

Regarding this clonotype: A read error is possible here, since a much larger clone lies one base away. Here the CDR3 DNA reads TGTGCCAGCAGTTTAATTACGGGGCCCACAGATACGCAGTATTTT. Protein sequence: CASSLITGPTDTQYF. This chain links TRBV12-3 or TRBV12-4 with TRBJ2-3; D assignment may be TRBD1 or TRBD2 (5 bases each). This CDR3 is built from 15 residues. Trimming left V 2 bases short and J 2 bases short, with 11 bases between.

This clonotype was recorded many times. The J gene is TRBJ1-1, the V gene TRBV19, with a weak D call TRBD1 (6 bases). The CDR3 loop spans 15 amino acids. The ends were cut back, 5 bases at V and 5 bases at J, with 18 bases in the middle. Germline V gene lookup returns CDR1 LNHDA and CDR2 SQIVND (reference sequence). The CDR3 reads CASSRRVGAQTEAFF. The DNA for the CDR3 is TGTGCCAGTAGTCGACGCGTGGGGGCGCAAACTGAAGCTTTCTTT.

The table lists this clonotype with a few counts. The CDR3 sequence is CASSYLRGPATGELFF. DNA of the CDR3: TGTGCCAGCAGTTACCTCCGAGGGCCAGCCACCGGGGAGCTGTTTTTT. V is TRBV6-5 and J is TRBJ2-2; a possible D gene is TRBD2 (5 bases). Trimming pared 2 bases from V and 4 bases from J, leaving 14 bases between. CDR1 is MNHEY and CDR2 is SVGAGI in the germline V gene. This CDR3 region has 16 residues.

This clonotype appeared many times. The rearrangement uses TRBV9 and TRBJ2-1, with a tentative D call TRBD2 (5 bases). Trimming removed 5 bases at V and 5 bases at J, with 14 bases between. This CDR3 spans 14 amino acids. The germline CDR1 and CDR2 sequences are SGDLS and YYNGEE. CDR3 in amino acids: CASSRLLLDNEQFF. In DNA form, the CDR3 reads TGTGCCAGCAGTAGACTACTTCTGGACAATGAGCAGTTCTTC.

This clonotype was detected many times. CDR3 protein: CASTLTPGLRTDTQYF. The DNA of the CDR3 is TGCGCCAGCACGCTTACGCCGGGACTAAGGACTGATACGCAGTATTTT. This chain connects TRBV5-1 to TRBJ2-3; 7 positions match TRBD2. This CDR3 has 16 residues. Germline CDR1 SGHRS, CDR2 YFSETQ. With 6 bases clipped from V and 6 bases from J, the junction kept 16 bases outside the gene matches.

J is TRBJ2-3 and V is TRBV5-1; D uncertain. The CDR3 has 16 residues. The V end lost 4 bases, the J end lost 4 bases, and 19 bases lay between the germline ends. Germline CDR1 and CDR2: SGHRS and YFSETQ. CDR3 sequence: CASSRPVLSTPDTQYF. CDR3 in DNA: TGCGCCAGCAGCCGACCAGTCCTTTCGACCCCAGATACGCAGTATTTT. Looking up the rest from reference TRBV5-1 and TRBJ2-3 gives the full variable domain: KAGVTQTPRYLIKTRGQQVTLSCSPISGHRSVSWYQQTPGQGLQFLFEYFSETQRNKGNFPGRFSGRQFSNSRSEMNVSTLELGDSALYLCASSRPVLSTPDTQYFGPGTRLTVL.

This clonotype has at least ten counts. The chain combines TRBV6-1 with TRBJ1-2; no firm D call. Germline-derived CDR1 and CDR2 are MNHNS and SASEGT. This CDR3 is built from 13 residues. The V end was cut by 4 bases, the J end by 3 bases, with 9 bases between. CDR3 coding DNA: TGTGCCAGCAGTGGCTCCCCTCACTATGGCTACACCTTC. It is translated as CASSGSPHYGYTF.